Here is one T cell receptor (beta chain) with its context. Its target is unknown. TRB rearrangements were amplified by touch-down multiplex PCR with mixed TRB-A/B primers. TCRdb reanalyzed the multiplex PCR reads, giving one entry per CDR3 protein sequence and no DNA. The sample totals 9,500 to 15,000 distinct CDR3 sequences. About 39,000 genome equivalents of blood DNA were amplified for TRB. The sample comes from a study of T cell clusters in autoimmune cytopenias. Study-wide results and caveats: Compared with active autoimmune hepatitis patients, healthy donors showed around 3-fold more exclusive TRB clusters.

CDR1 and CDR2 (germline): DFQATT, SNEGSKA (reference sequence). The CDR3 length is 17 residues. This same sample was also part of a study on T cell repertoires in aging, cancer and after chemotherapy.

The specimen was peripheral blood. The chain recombines TRBV20-1 with TRBJ2-2; TCRdb gives TRBD1 as the D gene, but with no DNA this cannot be confirmed. The source is a human donor in good health. The CDR3 loop is CSARPTAVTGGAGELFF.